This TCR beta chain was obtained from a study of radiotherapy plus CTLA-4 blockade in lung cancer (dated by TCRdb to the late 2010s). Study-wide context: Objective responses occurred in roughly 19% of enrolled patients, and 30% to 35% achieved disease control.

Preparation of the library involved the immunoSEQ multiplex PCR assay. TCRdb took over this immuneACCESS table, retaining in-frame rearrangements with V and J assigned. Such tables are incomplete; in checked studies, under half of the missing clones stem from an unresolved V gene, and the remainder is unexplained. This sample gives approximately 110,000 clones in total; more than 75% of them show up just once. Clones ranked in the top ten supply 3.3% of the sample. What the work shows at the level of the full study, not this receptor alone: TCR clones derived from tumors expanded in peripheral blood after treatment with radiotherapy and ipilimumab. Early dynamic changes in blood T cell clones, together with increased serum interferon-beta after radiation, were reported as the strongest predictors of response.

In this study, focal radiation therapy paired with CTLA-4 blockade (ipilimumab) was tested in patients who had chemo-refractory metastatic non-small-cell lung cancer. The sample holds a few counts of this clone. The target of this receptor is not known. The record has no base qualities; no much larger clone is one base away. From a lookup of the germline V gene, CDR1 and CDR2 are SNHLY and FYNNEI. The CDR3 runs 15 amino acids, cysteine and phenylalanine included. CDR3 DNA only is kept here, 45 bases in frame from base 1. At the junction V is shortened by 8 bases and J by 0 bases, with 13 bases in between.

The receptor was derived from a human donor with non-small cell lung cancer that progressed on radiotherapy plus ipilimumab. Some clones in this sample may be carry-over from other donors' samples. The sequence links TRBV2 to TRBJ1-4; the D gene is perhaps TRBD1, from 6 matching bases. The sequencing used peripheral blood, collected from a patient treated with radiotherapy plus ipilimumab. This receptor has the CDR3 CASQRQVSTNEKLFF. The nucleotide sequence reads as follows: TGTGCCAGCCAGAGACAGGTCTCAACTAATGAAAAACTGTTTTTT.